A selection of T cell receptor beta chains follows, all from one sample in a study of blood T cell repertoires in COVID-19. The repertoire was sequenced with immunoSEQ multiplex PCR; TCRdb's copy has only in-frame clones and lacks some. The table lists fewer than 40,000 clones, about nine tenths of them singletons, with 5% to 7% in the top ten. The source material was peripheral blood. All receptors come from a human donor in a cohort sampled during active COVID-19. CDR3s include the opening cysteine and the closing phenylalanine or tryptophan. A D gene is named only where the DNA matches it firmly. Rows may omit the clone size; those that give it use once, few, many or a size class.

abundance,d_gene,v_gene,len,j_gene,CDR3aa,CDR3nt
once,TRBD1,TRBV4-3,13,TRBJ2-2,CAGQDLNTGELFF,TGCGCCGGACAGGACTTGAACACCGGGGAGCTGTTTTTT
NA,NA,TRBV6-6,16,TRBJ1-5,CASSYPQGGGNQPQHF,TGTGCCAGCAGTTACCCGCAGGGCGGGGGCAATCAGCCCCAGCATTTT
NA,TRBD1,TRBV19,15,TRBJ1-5,CASMPDRGRGQPQHF,TGTGCCAGTATGCCCGACAGGGGGCGGGGACAGCCCCAGCATTTT
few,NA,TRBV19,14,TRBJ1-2,CASSPRTESYGYTF,TGTGCCAGTAGTCCGAGGACAGAGAGCTATGGCTACACCTTC
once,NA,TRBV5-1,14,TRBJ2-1,CASSGGSSYNEQFF,TGCGCCAGTTCAGGGGGGAGCTCCTACAATGAGCAGTTCTTC
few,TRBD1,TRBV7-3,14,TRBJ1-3,CASSATGAGNTIYF,TGTGCCAGCAGCGCGACAGGGGCTGGAAACACCATATATTTT
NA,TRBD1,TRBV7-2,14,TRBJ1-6,CASSLRGGDSPLHF,TGTGCCAGCAGCTTAAGAGGGGGCGATTCACCCCTCCACTTT
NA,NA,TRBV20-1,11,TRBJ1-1,CSARPGFEAFF,TGCAGTGCTAGACCCGGGTTTGAAGCTTTCTTT
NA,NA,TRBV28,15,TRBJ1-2,CASSSVPTGWYGYTF,TGTGCCAGCAGCTCCGTTCCAACAGGGTGGTATGGCTACACCTTC
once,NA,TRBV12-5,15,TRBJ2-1,CASALRAGDYNEQFF,TGTGCTAGTGCCCTTCGGGCAGGGGACTACAATGAGCAGTTCTTC
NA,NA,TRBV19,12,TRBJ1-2,CASSPGVDGYTF,TGTGCCAGTAGTCCAGGGGTGGATGGCTACACCTTC
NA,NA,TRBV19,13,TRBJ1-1,CASRLTGRTEAFF,TGTGCCAGTAGGTTAACAGGGAGAACTGAAGCTTTCTTT
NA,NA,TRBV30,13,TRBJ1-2,CAWGFQGNYGYTF,TGTGCCTGGGGGTTTCAGGGTAACTATGGCTACACCTTC
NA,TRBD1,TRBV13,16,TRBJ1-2,CASSPVGGQGAPGYTF,TGTGCCAGCAGCCCAGTAGGGGGACAGGGGGCGCCTGGCTACACCTTC
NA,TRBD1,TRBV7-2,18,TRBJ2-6,CASSTSPGTGIGANVLTF,TGTGCCAGCAGCACCTCACCCGGGACAGGGATTGGGGCCAACGTCCTGACTTTC
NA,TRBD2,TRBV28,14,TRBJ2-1,CASSTSGGANEQFF,TGTGCCAGCAGTACTAGCGGGGGGGCCAATGAGCAGTTCTTC
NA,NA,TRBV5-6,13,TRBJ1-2,CASSLGHTVGYTF,TGTGCCAGCAGCTTGGGACATACAGTTGGCTACACCTTC
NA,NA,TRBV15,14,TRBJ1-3,CATLQGPSGNTIYF,TGTGCCACCTTACAGGGCCCCTCTGGAAACACCATATATTTT
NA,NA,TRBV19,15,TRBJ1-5,CASSMIGEGNQPQHF,TGTGCCAGTAGTATGATAGGGGAGGGCAATCAGCCCCAGCATTTT
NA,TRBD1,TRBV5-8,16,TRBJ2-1,CASTTRGQGAYNEQFF,TGTGCCAGCACCACCAGGGGACAGGGGGCCTACAATGAGCAGTTCTTC
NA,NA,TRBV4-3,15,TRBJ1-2,CASSQAGIANYGYTF,TGCGCCAGCAGCCAAGCAGGCATAGCTAACTATGGCTACACCTTC
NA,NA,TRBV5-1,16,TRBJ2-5,CASSLKVSNPQETQYF,TGCGCCAGCAGCTTGAAAGTCTCTAACCCCCAAGAGACCCAGTACTTC
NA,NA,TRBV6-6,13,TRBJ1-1,CASTIGGRTEAFF,TGTGCCAGCACAATCGGGGGGAGAACTGAAGCTTTCTTT
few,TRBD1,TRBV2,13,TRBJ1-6,CASEGQANSPLHF,TGTGCCAGCGAGGGACAGGCCAATTCACCCCTCCACTTT
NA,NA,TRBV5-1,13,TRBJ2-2,CASSLELRGELFF,TGCGCCAGCAGCTTGGAGCTCCGGGGGGAGCTGTTTTTT
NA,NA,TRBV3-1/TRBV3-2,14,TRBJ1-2,CASSSRGGLYGYTF,TGTGCCAGCAGCAGTAGAGGGGGTCTCTATGGCTACACCTTC
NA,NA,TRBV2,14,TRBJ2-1,CANDGMGSYNEQFF,TGTGCTAACGACGGGATGGGCTCCTACAATGAGCAGTTCTTC
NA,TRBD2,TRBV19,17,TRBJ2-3,CASSIQGPSGGTDTQYF,TGTGCCAGTAGTATTCAGGGCCCTAGCGGGGGCACAGATACGCAGTATTTT
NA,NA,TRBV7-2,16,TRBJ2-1,CASSKQTGILYNEQFF,TGTGCCAGCAGCAAGCAAACAGGAATCCTCTACAATGAGCAGTTCTTC
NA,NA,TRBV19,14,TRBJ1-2,CASTTGGVVDGYTF,TGTGCCAGTACCACGGGAGGGGTGGTCGATGGCTACACCTTC
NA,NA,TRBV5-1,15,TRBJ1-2,CASSLALGNSYGYTF,TGCGCCAGCAGCTTGGCCCTCGGGAACAGCTATGGCTACACCTTC
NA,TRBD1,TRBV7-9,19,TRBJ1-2,CASSSRQGTSLLTNYGYTF,TGTGCCAGCAGCTCCAGACAGGGCACCAGTCTTTTGACCAACTATGGCTACACCTTC